The clone carrying this T cell receptor (beta chain) was counted at least ten times. The sample belongs to a study of patients and donors after allogeneic stem cell transplantation. This CDR3 region has 15 residues. The V segment lost 1 base and the J segment 2 bases; nucleotides outside the gene matches: 2. Germline CDR1 reads KGHSH; CDR2 reads LQKENI. Each CDR3 protein is one row after TCRdb ran MiXCR on the RT-PCR reads. There are roughly 960,000 distinct CDR3 sequences in the sample; roughly 17% occur only once, and about 6% lies in the top ten. The sequencing input was blood, either unsorted or a sorted T cell fraction (not recorded which). This chain joins TRBV18 and TRBJ2-1, with 7 bases aligning to TRBD1. The source of this sequence is a human donor who was either an allogeneic HSCT recipient or a stem cell or donor lymphocyte infusion donor (not recorded which). It is not recorded whose cells these are; they may come from a transplant donor. CDR3 amino acids: CASSPQGTAYNEQFF. The CDR3 DNA reads TGTGCCAGCTCACCACAAGGGACAGCCTACAATGAGCAGTTCTTC.